This record concerns one TCR beta chain sequence. The antigen is unknown. This record belongs to a study of cytomegalovirus exposure and HLA in healthy donors. Overall study findings and caveats: A further, later analysis showed that HLA-associated TCR beta chains (compared with equally common others) were more clonally expanded. A link between a missense DCLRE1C variant and TCR beta V- and J-gene trimming emerged from a later analysis.

The PCR made use of 60 Vbeta and 13 Jbeta primers. Only in-frame clones appear in the TCRdb table, and some are missing; sequencing was by immunoSEQ multiplex PCR. The ten top clones account for roughly 0.74%, within a sample of around 27,000 clones. V lost 6 bases and J lost 6; bases outside the gene matches: 10. The germline gives CDR1 MNHNS, CDR2 SASEGT. This CDR3 is built from 15 residues. The chain is built from TRBV6-1 and TRBJ1-2; 10 bases line up with TRBD1. Sequencing was carried out using PBMCs. This receptor was obtained from a man between 25 and 39 years old in good health and CMV-seronegative. Here the CDR3 DNA reads TGTGCCAGCAGAGCATTCCGGGACAGGGGACATGGCTACACCTTC. Protein sequence: CASRAFRDRGHGYTF.